Reported below is one T cell receptor (beta chain). Germline CDR1 KGHSH, CDR2 LQKENI. The CDR3 is 16 residues long. The V gene lost 2 bases and the J gene lost 1 base, with 13 bases spanning the gap. Per the original methods: Nucleated cell number was recorded as an estimate derived from reference gene primer amplification. TCRdb's table, derived via immunoSEQ multiplex PCR, lists solely in-frame clones and lacks some. V and J calls and clone size come straight from that table; D and trimming were deduced from the DNA. The data hold some 290,000 clones, with under 90% observed a single time. These data are taken from a study of blood T cell repertoires in COVID-19.

The receptor comes from a woman aged 60-70 years with active or convalescent COVID-19. Input material: peripheral blood. V gene TRBV18 combines with J gene TRBJ2-3, with D possibly matching TRBD1 (5 bases). CDR3 loop: CASSPWGSPGTDTQYF. The DNA for the CDR3 is TGTGCCAGCTCACCATGGGGCAGCCCAGGCACAGATACGCAGTATTTT.